This entry describes one TCR beta chain. Its antigen is unidentified. The table came from immunoSEQ multiplex PCR; TCRdb's copy has only in-frame clones and leaves some out. Of approximately 110,000 clones listed, around nine tenths were seen once; the top ten hold roughly 17%. The CDR3 sequence is 15 residues long. V lost 3 bases and J 9 bases, leaving 21 bases between the germline ends. CDR1 and CDR2 (germline): KGHSH, LQKENI. This sample is drawn from a study of identifying expanded T cells in peripheral blood. During the collection period, no donor immune events like infections were recorded. Findings of the study overall: Approximately two-week clone count variance significantly increased as total template count grew.

This TCR derives from a person aged 18 to 70 in good health. Sequencing was performed on blood. V and J are TRBV18 and TRBJ2-7; maybe TRBD1 (5 bases). CDR3 protein: CASSPGRESFTRQYF. CDR3 in DNA: TGTGCCAGCTCACCGGGCAGGGAAAGCTTTACGAGGCAGTACTTC.